This paragraph covers one T cell receptor (beta chain) sequence. The CDR3 runs to 14 residues. The germline V gene encodes CDR1 MNHEY and CDR2 SMNVEV (reference sequence). J was trimmed by 2 bases and V by 5 bases; bases with no gene match: 5. The sample comes from a study of blood T cell repertoires in COVID-19. Turning to the study itself: Samples representing acute and convalescent COVID-19 were sourced from the United States, Italy and Spain. PBMCs, B-cell-depleted T cells, or T cells were the source of the cDNA or gDNA that made up the material.

Study processing details: Reference gene primers were amplified, and this amplification served to estimate nucleated cell counts. The assay was immunoSEQ multiplex PCR, and TCRdb's table has in-frame clones only and misses some. From that table come the V and J calls and clone size; the DNA was used to work out D and trimming. The sample yields 60,000 to 70,000 clones, about 81% seen once. Material: peripheral blood. The sequence was obtained from a man older than 75 with acute or convalescent COVID-19. The chain links TRBV27 to TRBJ2-7, with TRBD1 matching 8 bases. CDR3 region: CASSMRQGPYEQYF. CDR3 nucleotides: TGTGCCAGCAGTATGCGACAGGGGCCCTACGAGCAGTACTTC.